The entry that follows covers one TCR beta chain sequence. As yet, its antigen is unknown. This entry is derived from a study of OX40 agonist ivuxolimab in advanced cancers. Study-level results: The mean number of expanded clones was higher in CD8+ T cells than in CD4+. Among the lowest peripheral clonal expansion occurred in 0.1-3.0 mg/kg partial responders.

The CDR3 loop spans 12 amino acids. Germline assignment: CDR1 KGHSH and CDR2 LQKENI. V gave up 0 bases and J gave up 8 bases, with 7 bases separating them. Baseline was the first blood sampling point, followed by cycle 4 day 1 and cycle 7 day 1. Sequencing used immunoSEQ multiplex PCR; TCRdb keeps in-frame clones, though not all of them. The table shows 150,000 to 180,000 clones, with 94% occurring only once. The chain uses TRBV18 and TRBJ1-1; unclear D gene. The input for sequencing was CD4+ or CD8+ T cells sorted from blood, taken in a trial of the OX40 agonist ivuxolimab. This clonotype was sampled from an adult with an advanced solid tumor such as melanoma, head and neck, liver or kidney cancer. The CDR3 is CASSPPKTEAFF. Written as DNA, the CDR3 is TGTGCCAGCTCACCACCAAAGACAGAAGCTTTCTTT.